Given below is one T cell receptor beta chain in context. Its specificity is unknown. This sample is part of a study of monozygotic twins with inflammatory bowel disease. Researchers used around 3,800 ng of total RNA for each TCR library. cDNA encoding TCRalpha and TCRbeta underwent two nested PCRs of 16 and 9 cycles, each of which was followed by bead purification. For each CDR3 protein, TCRdb gives one entry from its re-call of the 5' RACE reads, without DNA. The sample holds about 300,000 distinct CDR3 sequences. The germline V gene has CDR1 SGHKS and CDR2 YYEKEE (reference sequence). This CDR3 has 18 residues. Findings of the study overall: Distinguishing T cell subtypes was not possible. Using the inverse Simpson index, IBD patients had lower TCRbeta diversity than healthy co-twins.

The sample was blood. The genes are TRBV5-5 and TRBJ1-6. This sequence was found in a human donor with ulcerative colitis or Crohn's disease, or a healthy co-twin of an affected twin (not recorded which). The CDR3 loop reads CASSLDPGSSSYNSPLHF.